This T cell receptor (beta chain) is drawn from a study of monozygotic twins with inflammatory bowel disease. TCRdb processed the 5' RACE reads again and assigns one entry to each CDR3 protein, with no DNA. Its listing shows approximately 150,000 distinct CDR3 sequences. Germline V gives CDR1 LGHNA, CDR2 YSLEER. CDR3 size: 15 residues. Unsorted whole blood yielded the total RNA, with T cells left unselected. V is TRBV4-3 and J is TRBJ2-2; without DNA, the TCRdb call of TRBD1 cannot be checked. The sequencing input was blood. This TCR derives from a human donor with ulcerative colitis or Crohn's disease, or a healthy co-twin of an affected twin (not recorded which). This CDR3 is CASSRGALNTGELFF.